This record concerns one TCR beta chain sequence. This sample was included in a study of blood T cell repertoires in COVID-19. In the study overall: PBMCs, B-cell-depleted T cells, or T cells were the source of the cDNA or gDNA that made up the material.

Per the original data handling: Counts of nucleated cells, estimated from reference gene primer amplification, were obtained. TCRdb keeps only in-frame clones here, not all; method: immunoSEQ multiplex PCR. V, J and clone size derive from that table, while D and trimming were established from the DNA sequence. The table lists roughly 160,000 clones, approximately 88% of them singletons. The V segment lost 3 bases and the J segment 2 bases; nucleotides outside the gene matches: 6. CDR3 size: 16 residues. In germline, CDR1 is SGHTA, CDR2 FQGNSA. The chain carries TRBV7-2 and TRBJ2-7; 11 bases are shared with TRBD1. Sequenced sample: peripheral blood. The TCR sequence derives from a woman aged 60-70 years with acute or convalescent COVID-19. The CDR3 spells CASSFQRTGGTYEQYF. In DNA form, the CDR3 reads TGTGCCAGCAGCTTTCAAAGGACAGGGGGCACCTACGAGCAGTACTTC.